Sequencing of this T cell receptor (beta chain) was carried out in a study of blood T cell repertoires in COVID-19. Measured with immunoSEQ multiplex PCR; TCRdb has only the in-frame clones, and not every one. Among about 220,000 clones listed, around 89% were seen once. The CDR3 runs 15 residues. The germline gives CDR1 SEHNR, CDR2 FQNEAQ (reference sequence). Between the trimmed V and J ends, which lost 5 bases and 7 bases, there was a span of 15 bases. Sequenced: PBMCs or T cells enriched from blood (not recorded which). This chain joins TRBV7-9 and TRBJ1-6; D might be TRBD1 (6 bases). This TCR came from a woman aged 18-30 years in a cohort exposed to, infected with or recovered from COVID-19 (not recorded which). CDR3 nucleotides: TGTGCCAGCAGCACCGTGGACAGATTCAATTCACCCCTCCACTTT. It specifies CASSTVDRFNSPLHF.